This T cell receptor beta chain was captured by sequencing in a study of T cells in Graves' hyperthyroidism and ophthalmopathy. Study background: At initial diagnosis, before any treatment had begun, peripheral blood was obtained. Notes on the study in general: Blood also held most thyroid clonotypes expanded beyond 0.001.

Those patients with uncontrolled infection, other autoimmune disease, pregnancy or lactation were excluded. The junction had 7 bases not matched to a gene; V was cut back by 10 bases and J by 4 bases. CDR1 is ENHRY, CDR2 SYGVKD, per germline. The CDR3 consists of 13 residues. There are a few counts of this clonotype. What it binds is not known. Researchers amplified the TCR beta CDR3 regions from RNA transcripts. The HTBI set primed first-round TCR CDR3 RT-PCR. MiXCR was run by TCRdb on the multiplex PCR reads, yielding one entry per CDR3 protein. The sample lists approximately 720,000 distinct CDR3 sequences; roughly a sixth were seen once.

V gene TRBV10-3 combines with J gene TRBJ1-1; TRBD1 matches at 9 bases. This TCR derives from a woman between 50 and 59 years old with Graves' hyperthyroidism that later progressed to Graves' ophthalmopathy. What was sequenced was blood. In DNA, the CDR3 is TGTGCCACCGGGACAGGGCGGATCACTGAAGCTTTCTTT. Translation gives CATGTGRITEAFF.